The 28 T cell receptor beta chains below were found in one sample sequenced in a study of T cells in Graves' hyperthyroidism and ophthalmopathy. There were TCR beta CDR3 regions amplified from RNA transcripts. First-round RT-PCR targeting the TCR CDR3 was performed with the HTBI primer set. TCRdb analysed the multiplex PCR reads with MiXCR anew, one entry per CDR3 protein. The table includes about 700,000 distinct CDR3 sequences, over 40% detected once. The material sequenced was peripheral blood or thyroid tissue (not recorded which). The receptor source for this set is an adult man with Graves' disease, either hyperthyroidism or ophthalmopathy (not recorded which).

The chain has TRBV15 and TRBJ1-6, with D possibly being TRBD1 (6 bases). The V and J ends lost 3 bases and 9 bases respectively, with 12 bases between them. The CDR3 spans 14 residues. From germline, CDR1 is LNHNV and CDR2 YYDKDF (reference sequence). The CDR3 DNA follows: TGTGCCACCAGCAGTGAGGGGGTGGGTTCACCCCTCCACTTT. Translation gives CATSSEGVGSPLHF.

A note on this clonotype: A much larger clone lies a single base off, so this may be a read error. The chain joins TRBV10-3 to TRBJ2-7; D not certain. The CDR3 extends over 14 amino acids. In germline, CDR1 is ENHRY, CDR2 SYGVKD. CDR3 DNA sequence: TGTGCCACCAGTGAGGTTGCCAGGTCCTACGAGCAGTACTTC. Its protein product is CATSEVARSYEQYF.

As to this clonotype: A read error is possible here, since a much larger clone lies one base away. The chain uses TRBV7-9 and TRBJ2-7, with 10 bases aligning to TRBD1. The germline V gene encodes CDR1 SEHNR and CDR2 FQNEAQ (reference sequence). CDR3 length: 16 residues. The chain's CDR3 is CVSSLAMGQGTYEQYF. The DNA of the CDR3 is TGTGTCAGCAGCTTAGCCATGGGACAGGGGACCTACGAGCAGTACTTC.

This rearrangement joins TRBV7-6 to TRBJ2-7; a possible D gene is TRBD2 (6 bases). The CDR3 spans 16 residues. Germline CDR1 and CDR2: SGHVS and FNYEAQ. The V end was cut by 1 base, the J end by 0 bases, with 13 bases between. The CDR3 region has the DNA TGTGCCAGCAGCTTAGGAGGAAGCGGGCCCTCCTACGAGCAGTACTTC. It codes for CASSLGGSGPSYEQYF.

This clonotype was observed at least ten times. This rearrangement joins TRBV20-1 to TRBJ1-1; 9 bases line up with TRBD1. V dropped 7 bases and J dropped 3; count of bases not matched to a gene: 3. Germline lookup yields CDR1 DFQATT and CDR2 SNEGSKA (reference sequence). The CDR3 consists of 12 residues. CDR3 sequence (DNA): TGCAGTGTCGGGACAGGGTACACTGAAGCTTTCTTT. As protein: CSVGTGYTEAFF.

V and J are TRBV7-9 and TRBJ2-5, with 9 bases fitting TRBD1. CDR3 size: 14 residues. V shed 3 bases, J shed 9 bases, and the junction held 8 bases outside the gene matches. Germline values: CDR1 SEHNR, CDR2 FQNEAQ (reference sequence). The CDR3 is CASSLGQGSMAQYF. The DNA for the CDR3 is TGTGCCAGCAGCTTGGGACAGGGTAGTATGGCCCAGTACTTC.

The J gene is TRBJ2-5, the V gene TRBV24-1; 7 nucleotides agree with TRBD1. V lost 5 bases and J lost 4; bases outside the gene matches: 9. Germline V CDR1 and CDR2: KGHDR, SFDVKD. This CDR3 comprises 15 residues. The CDR3 DNA sequence: TGTGCCACCAGTGCCGTTACAGGGGCCGGAGAGACCCAGTACTTC. Translated, it gives CATSAVTGAGETQYF.

This clonotype was counted only a few times. This chain links TRBV12-3 or TRBV12-4 with TRBJ1-2; no clear D gene. The length of the CDR3 is 13 residues. The V gene lost 4 bases and the J gene lost 8 bases, with 14 bases spanning the gap. The CDR3 loop reads CASSSPHSEGYTF. As DNA, the CDR3 is TGTGCCAGCAGTTCCCCTCATTCGGAAGGCTACACCTTC.

This clonotype was seen repeatedly, ten times or more. The gene calls are TRBV29-1 and TRBJ1-1; D is perhaps TRBD1 (5 bases). In germline, CDR1 is SQVTM, CDR2 ANQGSEA. Between the trimmed V and J ends, which lost 2 bases and 1 base, there was a span of 11 bases. The CDR3 is 14 amino acids. The CDR3, as DNA: TGCAGCGTTGAACAGGGTACGGCGAACACTGAAGCTTTCTTT. Translation: CSVEQGTANTEAFF.

The V gene is TRBV7-2, the J gene TRBJ1-2; 9 positions match TRBD1. Germline CDR1 and CDR2: SGHTA and FQGNSA. CDR3 length equals 15 residues. The trim removed 7 bases at V and 1 base at J, leaving 7 bases unmatched. The CDR3 sequence: CASKPGTGFNYGYTF. CDR3 bases: TGTGCCAGCAAACCCGGGACAGGGTTTAACTATGGCTACACCTTC. Combining the CDR3 with reference TRBV7-2 and TRBJ1-2 gives the whole variable domain GAGVSQSPSNKVTEKGKDVELRCDPISGHTALYWYRQSLGQGLEFLIYFQGNSAPDKSGLPSDRFSAERTGGSVSTLTIQRTQQEDSAVYLCASKPGTGFNYGYTFGSGTRLTVV.

On this clonotype itself: A much bigger clone sits one base away, suggesting this may be a read error. The J gene is TRBJ2-5, the V gene TRBV14; TRBD1 or TRBD2 may be the D gene (5 bases each). This CDR3 contains 15 residues. V lost 0 bases, J lost 7 bases, and 15 bases lay in between. Germline V lookup: CDR1 SGHDN, CDR2 FVKESK. CDR3: CASSQDFTGQGTQYF. The CDR3 DNA sequence: TGTGCCAGCAGCCAAGATTTTACGGGGCAGGGGACCCAGTACTTC. Variable domain in full (rest from reference TRBV14 and TRBJ2-5): EAGVTQFPSHSVIEKGQTVTLRCDPISGHDNLYWYRRVMGKEIKFLLHFVKESKQDESGMPNNRFLAERTGGTYSTLKVQPAELEDSGVYFCASSQDFTGQGTQYFGPGTRLLVL.

The chain employs TRBV7-3 and TRBJ2-5, with 9 bases fitting TRBD1. J lost 5 bases, V lost 8 bases, and 9 bases had no gene match. CDR3 length equals 14 residues. From germline, CDR1 is SGHTA and CDR2 FQGTGA. CDR3 sequence reads: CASARDRAAETQYF. The CDR3 coding sequence is TGTGCCAGCGCCCGGGACAGGGCGGCGGAGACCCAGTACTTC. The complete variable domain, with remaining parts taken from reference TRBV7-3 and TRBJ2-5, reads GAGVSQTPSNKVTEKGKYVELRCDPISGHTALYWYRQSLGQGPEFLIYFQGTGAADDSGLPNDRFFAVRPEGSVSTLKIQRTERGDSAVYLCASARDRAAETQYFGPGTRLLVL.

The sample holds a few counts of this clonotype. This chain's CDR3 is CASSVGSGRDTEAFF. In DNA, the CDR3 is TGTGCCAGCAGCGTAGGTTCAGGGCGGGACACTGAAGCTTTCTTT. V and J are TRBV9 and TRBJ1-1, with a tentative D call TRBD1 (5 bases). Germline assignment: CDR1 SGDLS and CDR2 YYNGEE. The CDR3 loop spans 15 amino acids. V was clipped by 0 bases and J by 3 bases, with 12 bases between them. The variable domain in full, completed from reference TRBV9 and TRBJ1-1, reads DSGVTQTPKHLITATGQRVTLRCSPRSGDLSVYWYQQSLDQGLQFLIQYYNGEERAKGNILERFSAQQFPDLHSELNLSSLELGDSALYFCASSVGSGRDTEAFFGQGTRLTVV.

The gene calls are TRBV30 and TRBJ2-5; TRBD2 agrees at 8 bases. J lost 1 base, V lost 8 bases, and 18 bases had no gene match. Germline loops: CDR1 GTSNPN, CDR2 SVGIG (reference sequence). This CDR3 contains 17 residues. CDR3 in amino acids: CASSQDPAGALQETQYF. Here the CDR3 DNA reads TGTGCCAGCAGCCAAGATCCAGCGGGAGCTCTCCAAGAGACCCAGTACTTC.

This clonotype has just a few counts. This chain joins TRBV12-3 or TRBV12-4 and TRBJ1-5; D remains ambiguous. Trimming stripped 2 bases from V and 6 bases from J, with 11 bases between. This CDR3 is 14 amino acids long. The CDR3 here is CASSLTGRGQPQHF. The CDR3 DNA reads as TGTGCCAGCAGTTTAACCGGGAGAGGTCAGCCCCAGCATTTT.

This chain uses TRBV2 with TRBJ1-2; possibly TRBD1 for D (5 bases). Trimming shortened V by 6 bases and J by 2 bases, and 16 bases separated the two germline ends. The germline V gene has CDR1 SNHLY and CDR2 FYNNEI. The CDR3 is 15 residues long. CDR3 in DNA: TGTGCCAGCAGGACCGGGACGGTGATCAACTATGGCTACACCTTC. Protein product: CASRTGTVINYGYTF.

This clonotype occurred many times. The rearrangement uses TRBV24-1 and TRBJ2-7, with 7 bases matching TRBD2. CDR1 is KGHDR, CDR2 SFDVKD, per germline. V was clipped by 7 bases and J by 0 bases; unmatched bases: 2. CDR3 length: 13 amino acids. CDR3 sequence: CATSGGSSYEQYF. For the CDR3, the DNA is TGTGCCACCAGCGGGGGGAGCTCCTACGAGCAGTACTTC.

J is TRBJ1-2 and V is TRBV25-1, with D uncertain. The germline CDR1 and CDR2 sequences are MGHDK and SYGVNS. This CDR3 region has 12 residues. With 11 bases removed from V and 8 bases from J, the gap between germline ends came to 18 bases. CDR3 DNA: TGTGCCTGGAGTGTAGCACGTCGGGGCTACACCTTC. Amino acids: CAWSVARRGYTF.

The rearrangement links TRBV25-1 to TRBJ1-6; maybe TRBD1 (6 bases). The CDR3 has 14 amino acids. In germline, CDR1 is MGHDK, CDR2 SYGVNS. The ends were cut back, 6 bases at V and 6 bases at J, with 12 bases in the middle. The CDR3 sequence is CASSRTVSNSPLHF. Written as DNA, the CDR3 is TGTGCCAGCAGCCGGACAGTTTCTAATTCACCCCTCCACTTT.

This clonotype was detected a few times. The chain recombines TRBV19 with TRBJ1-5; D is unresolved. The CDR3 contains 15 residues. Germline values: CDR1 LNHDA, CDR2 SQIVND (reference sequence). The V and J ends lost 4 bases and 5 bases respectively, with 15 bases between them. The chain's CDR3 is CASSTTTSPHQPQHF. The CDR3 DNA reads TGTGCCAGTAGTACCACGACATCCCCCCATCAGCCCCAGCATTTT.

On this clonotype: A much larger clone lies one base from this, so it may be a read error. This sequence joins TRBV2 and TRBJ2-7, with D perhaps matching TRBD1 (5 bases). This CDR3 has 13 residues. Trimming removed 7 bases from V and 5 bases from J, with 15 bases in between. CDR1 is SNHLY, CDR2 FYNNEI, per germline. CDR3 loop: CASMMGPSHEQYF. The CDR3 DNA follows: TGTGCCAGCATGATGGGGCCATCCCACGAGCAGTACTTC.

This clonotype has ten or more counts. The chain has TRBV29-1 and TRBJ1-6; 7 bases fit TRBD1. Germline trimming cut 4 bases from V and 10 bases from J; bases unmatched to any gene: 7. The CDR3 sequence is 13 residues long. Per germline, CDR1 SQVTM and CDR2 ANQGSEA. For the CDR3, the DNA is TGCAGCGTTGCGGAGACAGGGTCCTCACCCCTCCACTTT. This encodes CSVAETGSSPLHF.

This clonotype has ten or more counts. This chain joins TRBV10-2 and TRBJ1-6; D unresolved. The germline gives CDR1 WSHSY, CDR2 SAAADI. The CDR3 sequence is 12 residues long. V lost 2 bases to trimming and J lost 10 bases, with 6 bases between them. The CDR3 reads CASSEMDSPLHF. As DNA, the CDR3 is TGCGCCAGCAGTGAGATGGACTCACCCCTCCACTTT.

This clonotype was seen only once. The CDR3 nucleotides read TGTGCCAGCAGCCCGGGACTAGCGGGAGGGTTACCCCTCCACTTT. It is translated as CASSPGLAGGLPLHF. The gene calls are TRBV7-2 and TRBJ1-6; D is possibly TRBD1 (5 bases). The CDR3 contains 15 residues. Between the trimmed V and J ends, which lost 5 bases and 12 bases, there was a span of 20 bases. Germline CDR1 is SGHTA and CDR2 is FQGNSA. Full variable domain (missing parts from reference TRBV7-2 and TRBJ1-6): GAGVSQSPSNKVTEKGKDVELRCDPISGHTALYWYRQSLGQGLEFLIYFQGNSAPDKSGLPSDRFSAERTGGSVSTLTIQRTQQEDSAVYLCASSPGLAGGLPLHFGNGTRLTVT.

The chain is built from TRBV2 and TRBJ1-2; 7 bases map to TRBD1. V lost 5 bases, J lost 6 bases, and 9 bases stayed unmatched. Germline values: CDR1 SNHLY, CDR2 FYNNEI. This CDR3 comprises 14 residues. CDR3 protein: CASSSRNRGDGYTF. The CDR3 region has the DNA TGTGCCAGCAGTTCCCGGAACAGGGGCGATGGCTACACCTTC.

The rearrangement joins TRBV13 to TRBJ1-2, with TRBD1 as a possible D gene (5 bases). Germline loops: CDR1 PRHDT, CDR2 FYEKMQ (reference sequence). Trimming shortened V by 2 bases and J by 8 bases, and 21 bases separated the two germline ends. This CDR3 has 16 residues. The chain's CDR3 is CASSLRAGGDHRGYTF. CDR3 in DNA: TGTGCCAGCAGCTTAAGGGCCGGCGGGGACCACCGGGGCTACACCTTC.

The table lists this clonotype with many counts. The chain is built from TRBV7-9 and TRBJ2-7; D is unclear. Germline V gives CDR1 SEHNR, CDR2 FQNEAQ (reference sequence). This CDR3 is 13 amino acids long. The germline V and J ends were trimmed by 1 base and 4 bases, with 8 bases remaining between them. The CDR3 coding sequence is TGTGCCAGCAGCTTAGTAGGCGAATACGAGCAGTACTTC. Translated: CASSLVGEYEQYF.

This clonotype was recorded only once. This sequence may be a read error, since a much larger clone differs from it by one base. The chain carries TRBV19 and TRBJ1-5; no clear D gene. CDR3 size: 13 residues. Germline lookup yields CDR1 LNHDA and CDR2 SQIVND (reference sequence). The CDR3 nucleotides are TGTGCCATTAGTATAGATCCGAATCAGCCCCAGCATTTT. The encoded protein is CAISIDPNQPQHF. Using reference TRBV19 and TRBJ1-5 for the parts outside the CDR3, the full variable domain is DGGITQSPKYLFRKEGQNVTLSCEQNLNHDAMYWYRQDPGQGLRLIYYSQIVNDFQKGDIAEGYSVSREKKESFPLTVTSAQKNPTAFYLCAISIDPNQPQHFGDGTRLSIL.